Below are 19 T cell receptor beta chains sequenced from a single sample in a study of PD-1 blockade in classical Hodgkin lymphoma. Indicated time point: cycle 4 day 1 (C4D1), after 6 weeks of nivolumab. Each patient's relapse followed autologous stem cell transplantation, and brentuximab vedotin exposure varied. Assay used: immunoSEQ multiplex PCR; TCRdb lists only in-frame clones, some missing. The table shows roughly 49,000 clones, with around 91% occurring only once. The starting material was peripheral blood mononuclear cells (PBMCs), obtained before the fourth cycle of nivolumab. These receptors all come from a human donor with classical Hodgkin lymphoma.

The chain couples TRBV7-2 to TRBJ1-2; TRBD1 agrees at 8 bases. Germline V CDR1 and CDR2: SGHTA, FQGNSA. CDR3 length: 16 residues. The V segment lost 0 bases and the J segment 2 bases; nucleotides outside the gene matches: 5. Here the CDR3 DNA reads TGTGCCAGCAGCTTAGCGAGGACAGGGACCAACTATGGCTACACCTTC. This gives the protein CASSLARTGTNYGYTF. Together with reference TRBV7-2 and TRBJ1-2, the CDR3 gives the full variable domain: GAGVSQSPSNKVTEKGKDVELRCDPISGHTALYWYRQSLGQGLEFLIYFQGNSAPDKSGLPSDRFSAERTGGSVSTLTIQRTQQEDSAVYLCASSLARTGTNYGYTFGSGTRLTVV.

The chain joins TRBV28 to TRBJ1-1, with a weak D call TRBD1 (5 bases). CDR1 is MDHEN and CDR2 is SYDVKM in the germline V gene. Between the trimmed V and J ends, which lost 5 bases and 7 bases, there was a span of 17 bases. CDR3 length: 14 residues. CDR3 coding DNA: TGTGCCAGCAGTACCAATGGGGGTCACATTGAAGCTTTCTTT. Translating gives CASSTNGGHIEAFF.

The chain is built from TRBV7-9 and TRBJ2-7; D might be TRBD2 (6 bases). The CDR3 has 15 amino acids. Deletions cut 5 bases from V and 0 bases from J, with 14 bases between. CDR1 SEHNR and CDR2 FQNEAQ come from the germline V gene (reference sequence). CDR3 sequence: CASSDLARSSYEQYF. CDR3 nucleotide sequence: TGTGCCAGCAGCGATCTAGCGAGAAGCTCCTACGAGCAGTACTTC.

The J gene is TRBJ2-7, the V gene TRBV12-2; the table's D call of TRBD2 was not tested on the DNA. TRBV12-2 is a pseudogene segment. There are 14 residues in the CDR3. The CDR3 DNA follows: TGTGCAAGTCGCTTAGGGACTAGCGGGAGCGAGCAGTACTTC. This gives the protein CASRLGTSGSEQYF.

The rearrangement joins TRBV19 to TRBJ1-2; D not resolved. The V end lost 2 bases, the J end lost 4 bases, and 8 bases lay between the germline ends. The CDR3 is 13 amino acids. Germline CDR1 reads LNHDA; CDR2 reads SQIVND (reference sequence). CDR3 DNA: TGTGCCAGTAGTATACCCGGGTCCTATGGCTACACCTTC. It specifies CASSIPGSYGYTF.

Here the CDR3 DNA reads TGTGCCTGGAGCCTGGCCGAAGATACGCAGTATTTT. Protein: CAWSLAEDTQYF. The chain uses TRBV30 and TRBJ2-3, with unresolved D. Deletions cut 3 bases from V and 5 bases from J, with 9 bases between. The CDR3 covers 12 residues. Germline V CDR1 and CDR2: GTSNPN, SVGIG (reference sequence). The full variable domain, completed using reference TRBV30 and TRBJ2-3, is SQTIHQWPATLVQPVGSPLSLECTVEGTSNPNLYWYRQAAGRGLQLLFYSVGIGQISSEVPQNLSASRPQDRQFILSSKKLLLSDSGFYLCAWSLAEDTQYFGPGTRLTVL.

The V and J genes are TRBV29-1 and TRBJ2-2, with a possible D match to TRBD1 (6 bases). This CDR3 has 13 amino acids. Germline loops: CDR1 SQVTM, CDR2 ANQGSEA. The V end was cut by 6 bases, the J end by 1 base, with 9 bases between. CDR3 sequence reads: CSVSGQNTGELFF. In DNA form, the CDR3 reads TGCAGCGTATCGGGACAGAACACCGGGGAGCTGTTTTTT.

The chain carries TRBV25-1 and TRBJ1-1; D unresolved. Germline loops: CDR1 MGHDK, CDR2 SYGVNS. The V and J ends lost 2 bases and 7 bases respectively, with 11 bases between them. The CDR3 is 13 residues long. The CDR3 loop reads CASSEEDQLEAFF. The CDR3 nucleotides are TGTGCCAGCAGTGAAGAAGATCAGCTTGAAGCTTTCTTT.

The rearrangement joins TRBV7-2 to TRBJ2-7; 12 nucleotides line up with TRBD2. The CDR3 covers 16 residues. CDR1 is SGHTA and CDR2 is FQGNSA in the germline V gene. J gave up 4 bases and V 5 bases, and 9 bases lay outside the gene matches. As DNA, the CDR3 is TGTGCCAGCAGCCCCGGACTAGCGGGAATCATATACGAGCAGTACTTC. Its translation is CASSPGLAGIIYEQYF.

The rearrangement joins TRBV10-3 to TRBJ1-2; D gene unclear. The germline V gene has CDR1 ENHRY and CDR2 SYGVKD. V was clipped by 6 bases and J by 1 base, with 9 bases between them. The length of the CDR3 is 13 residues. The CDR3 loop reads CAISTESNYGYTF. The DNA of the CDR3 is TGTGCCATCAGCACAGAAAGTAACTATGGCTACACCTTC.

The DNA for the CDR3 is TGTGCTAGTGGTTTCCAAACCGGGACAGGGTTCAATGAGCAGTTCTTC. This encodes CASGFQTGTGFNEQFF. This chain connects TRBV12-5 to TRBJ2-1; 9 nucleotides agree with TRBD1. The germline V gene has CDR1 LGHNT and CDR2 FRNRAP. The CDR3 contains 16 residues. J lost 6 bases, V lost 3 bases, and 9 bases had no gene match.

V usage is TRBV2 and J usage is TRBJ2-1; perhaps TRBD2 as D (5 bases). This CDR3 has 13 amino acids. Trimming removed 7 bases from V and 3 bases from J, with 10 bases in between. Looked up from germline, CDR1 is SNHLY and CDR2 is FYNNEI. The CDR3 DNA is TGTGCCAGCACCCGGGATCACTACAATGAGCAGTTCTTC. Its protein product is CASTRDHYNEQFF.

V is TRBV9 and J is TRBJ1-2, with D possibly matching TRBD1 (5 bases). The CDR3 covers 13 residues. CDR1 and CDR2 from the germline V gene are SGDLS and YYNGEE. V dropped 3 bases and J dropped 0 bases, with 6 bases sitting between them. This CDR3 reads CASSAGTNYGYTF. The CDR3 region has the DNA TGTGCCAGCAGCGCAGGGACTAACTATGGCTACACCTTC.

The genes are TRBV14 and TRBJ2-5; D assignment may be TRBD1 or TRBD2 (5 bases each). This CDR3 comprises 17 residues. The germline V and J ends were trimmed by 1 base and 1 base, with 16 bases remaining between them. CDR1 is SGHDN and CDR2 is FVKESK in the germline V gene. The CDR3: CASSQVGAGTLQETQYF. CDR3 nucleotide sequence: TGTGCCAGCAGCCAAGTAGGGGCCGGGACGCTCCAAGAGACCCAGTACTTC.

The J gene is TRBJ2-2, the V gene TRBV5-4; the match to TRBD2 covers 14 bases. Trimming cost V 4 bases and J 8 bases; bases outside gene matches: 13. CDR3 size: 18 residues. CDR1 and CDR2 from the germline V gene are SGHNT and YYREEE (reference sequence). DNA of the CDR3: TGTGCCAGCAGCCCGCACCCCGGGACTAGCGGGAGTAGTGGGGAGCTGTTTTTT. Translating gives CASSPHPGTSGSSGELFF.

The chain combines TRBV4-1 with TRBJ1-5; TRBD1 matches 8 bases. In germline, CDR1 is MGHRA, CDR2 YSYEKL. The CDR3 has 16 residues. Losses at the gene ends were 4 bases for V and 3 bases for J; bases not matched to a gene: 8. For the CDR3, the DNA is TGCGCCAGCAGCCCACGGGACAGGACACCCAATCAGCCCCAGCATTTT. Residues: CASSPRDRTPNQPQHF.

This clone was recorded once. The chain employs TRBV18 and TRBJ2-7, with 7 nucleotides matching TRBD2. V dropped 0 bases and J dropped 5; count of bases not matched to a gene: 13. Germline-derived CDR1 and CDR2 are KGHSH and LQKENI. CDR3 length: 17 residues. The CDR3 loop reads CASSPPGWRELINEQYF. DNA of the CDR3: TGTGCCAGCTCACCACCGGGGTGGCGGGAGCTAATCAACGAGCAGTACTTC.

The rearrangement uses TRBV5-5 and TRBJ2-5, with D perhaps TRBD1 or TRBD2 (5 bases each). This CDR3 comprises 13 residues. V shed 0 bases and J shed 2 bases, with 5 bases lying between them. Looked up from germline, CDR1 is SGHKS and CDR2 is YYEKEE (reference sequence). CDR3 nucleotides: TGTGCCAGCAGCTTGGGGGGGCAAGAGACCCAGTACTTC. Translation: CASSLGGQETQYF.

The chain is built from TRBV7-3 and TRBJ2-2; D uncertain. Trimming removed 2 bases from V and 8 bases from J, with 9 bases in between. CDR1 and CDR2 from the germline V gene are SGHTA and FQGTGA. This CDR3 region has 13 residues. The DNA of the CDR3 is TGTGCCAGCAGCTTATCCGTTGAGGGGGAGCTGTTTTTT. Translation gives CASSLSVEGELFF.